This record covers a single T cell receptor (beta chain). Its target is unknown. The CDR3 loop spans 14 amino acids. CDR1 is LGHNA and CDR2 is YNFKEQ in the germline V gene. V lost 1 base to trimming and J lost 3 bases; unmatched junction nucleotides: 1. These data originate in a study of cytomegalovirus exposure and HLA in healthy donors. Study observations and caveats: The productive fraction for most TCR beta V segments was about 90% or about 30% in an earlier analysis. The study dropped some indistinguishable V segments, TRBV6-2 and TRBV6-3 among them. Several of the most significant clusters appeared, in a later analysis, to be linked to common viral pathogens.

PCR involved 60 Vbeta and 13 Jbeta primers. Only in-frame clones appear in the TCRdb table, and some are missing; sequencing was by immunoSEQ multiplex PCR. The sample has approximately 110,000 clones. The rearrangement joins TRBV4-2 to TRBJ1-2; 8 bases are shared with TRBD1. The specimen sequenced was PBMCs. The receptor was isolated from a man aged 25-45 years in good health and CMV-seronegative. The CDR3 coding sequence is TGTGCCAGCAGCCAAGCGGGACAGGACTATGGCTACACCTTC. This encodes CASSQAGQDYGYTF.